This entry describes one T cell receptor (beta chain). Donors were healthy HIV-negative adults without recently reported acute infections or vaccinations. Unsorted samples used about 90 million PBMCs for genomic DNA. Germline V gene data show CDR1 as MDHEN and CDR2 as SYDVKM. The V gene lost 6 bases and the J gene lost 2 bases, with 17 bases spanning the gap. CDR3 length equals 15 residues. TCRdb's copy holds only in-frame clones and misses some; the assay was immunoSEQ multiplex PCR. The sample records 400,000 to 600,000 clones, approximately 79% being singletons. This sample was taken from a study of shared clonotypes between healthy human individuals. Study-level background: The donor group consisted of a couple of women and a few men, aged 18 to 49.

The TCR sequence derives from a woman aged 40 to 50 in good health. Some clones in this sample may be carry-over from other donors' samples. Sequencing input: PBMCs. The rearrangement joins TRBV28 to TRBJ2-7, with D perhaps matching TRBD1 or TRBD2 (5 bases each). The CDR3: CASRRTGTPPYEQYF. In DNA form, the CDR3 reads TGTGCCAGCAGACGTACCGGGACCCCGCCCTACGAGCAGTACTTC.